The 23 T cell receptor beta chains presented below share a single source sample, sequenced in a study of long-term antiretroviral therapy in people with HIV. This was the immunoSEQ v3.0 assay at survey level. Sequenced by immunoSEQ multiplex PCR; TCRdb stores in-frame clones only, minus some. The sample shows 30,000 to 35,000 clones, roughly 85% of them seen only once. The sample was unsorted PBMCs, taken 0.4 years before starting antiretroviral therapy. These receptor sequences come from a man aged 18 to 29 with HIV.

The chain employs TRBV10-3 and TRBJ1-5, with D unresolved. The CDR3 has 15 amino acids. V was cut by 2 bases and J by 2 bases, with 10 bases left in between. The germline gives CDR1 ENHRY, CDR2 SYGVKD. CDR3 amino acids: CAISEGQSGNQPQHF. The CDR3 DNA is TGTGCCATCAGTGAGGGTCAGTCGGGCAATCAGCCCCAGCATTTT.

The chain carries TRBV30 and TRBJ2-2; 7 positions agree with TRBD1. This CDR3 has 14 amino acids. With 2 bases clipped from V and 6 bases from J, the junction kept 6 bases outside the gene matches. The germline CDR1 and CDR2 sequences are GTSNPN and SVGIG (reference sequence). CDR3: CAWSPNRGSGELFF. The CDR3 DNA reads as TGTGCCTGGAGTCCGAACAGGGGTTCCGGGGAGCTGTTTTTT.

This chain uses TRBV6-1 with TRBJ1-3; D is possibly TRBD1 (5 bases). V was cut by 3 bases and J by 4 bases, with 16 bases left in between. The CDR3 runs to 16 residues. Germline CDR1 MNHNS, CDR2 SASEGT. The CDR3 region is CASSDRSGGIGNTIYF. CDR3 sequence (DNA): TGTGCCAGCAGTGACCGATCGGGGGGAATCGGAAACACCATATATTTT.

This chain links TRBV15 with TRBJ2-3; D remains ambiguous. Trimming removed 0 bases at V and 5 bases at J, with 6 bases between. This CDR3 comprises 13 residues. The germline gives CDR1 LNHNV, CDR2 YYDKDF (reference sequence). CDR3 DNA: TGTGCCACCAGCAGAGATAAGGGAGATACGCAGTATTTT. It translates to CATSRDKGDTQYF.

V and J are TRBV15 and TRBJ1-1; D gene unclear. V was cut by 0 bases and J by 2 bases, with 13 bases left in between. The germline gives CDR1 LNHNV, CDR2 YYDKDF (reference sequence). The CDR3 consists of 16 residues. The CDR3 DNA sequence: TGTGCCACCAGCAGAGATAGGTTCGGAGCTAACACTGAAGCTTTCTTT. Amino acids: CATSRDRFGANTEAFF.

The rearrangement uses TRBV18 and TRBJ2-1, with 9 bases identical to TRBD2. Looked up from germline, CDR1 is KGHSH and CDR2 is LQKENI. The V segment lost 6 bases and the J segment 7 bases; nucleotides outside the gene matches: 10. This CDR3 comprises 15 residues. This chain's CDR3 is CASSLGVAGENEQFF. The CDR3 DNA sequence: TGTGCCAGCTCCCTTGGGGTAGCGGGAGAAAATGAGCAGTTCTTC.

The J gene is TRBJ2-7, the V gene TRBV11-2; a possible D gene is TRBD2 (5 bases). CDR1 is SGHAT and CDR2 is FQNNGV in the germline V gene. The CDR3 is 15 residues long. Between the trimmed V and J ends, which lost 2 bases and 0 bases, there was a span of 11 bases. CDR3 in DNA: TGTGCCAGCAGCTTAAGCGGACGGACCTCCTACGAGCAGTACTTC. Encoded protein: CASSLSGRTSYEQYF.

This sequence joins TRBV11-3 and TRBJ2-3, with 11 bases that match TRBD1. Germline V CDR1 and CDR2: SGHNT, YENEEA. The CDR3 length is 17 residues. V dropped 4 bases and J dropped 2; count of bases not matched to a gene: 8. In nucleotides, the CDR3 is TGTGCCAGCAGCTCTCCCGGGACAGGGGGTTACACAGATACGCAGTATTTT. As protein: CASSSPGTGGYTDTQYF. Using reference TRBV11-3 and TRBJ2-3 for the parts outside the CDR3, the full variable domain is EAGVVQSPRYKIIEKKQPVAFWCNPISGHNTLYWYLQNLGQGPELLIRYENEEAVDDSQLPKDRFSAERLKGVDSTLKIQPAELGDSAVYLCASSSPGTGGYTDTQYFGPGTRLTVL.

The V call is TRBV13, the J call TRBJ2-3; no firm D call. The CDR3 contains 12 residues. V lost 2 bases and J lost 2, with 2 bases in between. Germline-derived CDR1 and CDR2 are PRHDT and FYEKMQ (reference sequence). In DNA form, the CDR3 reads TGTGCCAGCAGCTTAAACACAGATACGCAGTATTTT. Amino acids: CASSLNTDTQYF. The full variable domain, with the rest looked up from reference TRBV13 and TRBJ2-3, is AAGVIQSPRHLIKEKRETATLKCYPIPRHDTVYWYQQGPGQDPQFLISFYEKMQSDKGSIPDRFSAQQFSDYHSELNMSSLELGDSALYFCASSLNTDTQYFGPGTRLTVL.

This chain links TRBV5-6 with TRBJ1-2; 7 nucleotides align to TRBD1. J gave up 4 bases and V 0 bases, and 6 bases lay outside the gene matches. Germline V gives CDR1 SGHDT, CDR2 YYEEEE. The CDR3 extends over 15 amino acids. The CDR3 sequence: CASSLAQGGGYGYTF. CDR3 DNA sequence: TGTGCCAGCAGCTTGGCCCAGGGGGGTGGCTATGGCTACACCTTC.

The rearrangement links TRBV9 to TRBJ2-7; a possible D gene is TRBD1 (5 bases). The CDR3 length is 13 residues. With 0 bases removed from V and 6 bases from J, the gap between germline ends came to 10 bases. CDR1 and CDR2 from the germline V gene are SGDLS and YYNGEE. CDR3 protein: CASSVVGQFEQYF. DNA of the CDR3: TGTGCCAGCAGCGTAGTGGGGCAGTTCGAGCAGTACTTC.

The V gene is TRBV7-3, the J gene TRBJ2-1; TRBD2 agrees at 12 bases. After removal of 1 base from V and 6 bases from J, the junction contained 4 bases not matched to a gene. Per the germline V gene, CDR1 is SGHTA and CDR2 is FQGTGA. The CDR3 contains 16 residues. Here the CDR3 DNA reads TGTGCCAGCAGCTTAAATCTAGCGGGGGGGTCCAATGAGCAGTTCTTC. Its protein is CASSLNLAGGSNEQFF.

The V and J genes are TRBV4-3 and TRBJ2-1, with D perhaps assigned TRBD1 or TRBD2 (5 bases each). This CDR3 has 15 residues. V dropped 2 bases and J dropped 7 bases, with 15 bases sitting between them. Germline V gene data show CDR1 as LGHNA and CDR2 as YSLEER. The CDR3 nucleotides read TGCGCCAGCAGCCAATCGGGACGTGTAGCTAATGAGCAGTTCTTC. Amino acids: CASSQSGRVANEQFF.

The rearrangement links TRBV6-1 to TRBJ1-6, with D uncertain. With 6 bases removed from V and 7 bases from J, the gap between germline ends came to 10 bases. The CDR3 has 13 amino acids. Per germline, CDR1 MNHNS and CDR2 SASEGT. CDR3 nucleotides: TGTGCCAGCAGCCCTCTCCCGAATTCACCCCTCCACTTT. Its translation is CASSPLPNSPLHF.

V is TRBV28 and J is TRBJ2-1; 15 nucleotides agree with TRBD2. J lost 12 bases, V lost 1 base, and 7 bases had no gene match. This CDR3 has 16 residues. Germline values: CDR1 MDHEN, CDR2 SYDVKM. CDR3 amino acids: CASSLSTGLAGGLQFF. The CDR3 DNA sequence: TGTGCCAGCAGTTTATCTACGGGACTAGCGGGAGGTTTGCAGTTCTTC.

The chain recombines TRBV6-1 with TRBJ1-2; maybe TRBD1 (6 bases). CDR3 length equals 13 residues. With 7 bases removed from V and 4 bases from J, the gap between germline ends came to 13 bases. Germline V CDR1 and CDR2: MNHNS, SASEGT. Here the CDR3 DNA reads TGTGCCAGCAAGGAAGGGGGATTCTATGGCTACACCTTC. Translation gives CASKEGGFYGYTF.

This chain joins TRBV28 and TRBJ2-2, with D perhaps TRBD2 (6 bases). Per germline, CDR1 MDHEN and CDR2 SYDVKM. The V end lost 4 bases, the J end lost 6 bases, and 12 bases lay between the germline ends. The CDR3 covers 14 residues. Here the CDR3 DNA reads TGTGCCAGCAGTTCACTAGCCGGGGCCGGGGAGCTGTTTTTT. It yields the protein CASSSLAGAGELFF.

This chain joins TRBV30 and TRBJ2-5; the D call may be TRBD1 or TRBD2 (6 bases each). The CDR3 covers 11 residues. Germline V lookup: CDR1 GTSNPN, CDR2 SVGIG (reference sequence). The V end lost 5 bases, the J end lost 9 bases, and 13 bases lay between the germline ends. CDR3 DNA sequence: TGTGCCTGGGATCCGGGGGCGTCCCAGTACTTC. Amino acids: CAWDPGASQYF.

The V gene is TRBV27, the J gene TRBJ2-3, with D unclear. V lost 2 bases, J lost 1 base, and 10 bases lay in between. The germline CDR1 and CDR2 sequences are MNHEY and SMNVEV (reference sequence). The CDR3 spans 15 residues. In nucleotides, the CDR3 is TGTGCCAGCAGTTTAATAGAGGCCGGCACAGATACGCAGTATTTT. Translated, it gives CASSLIEAGTDTQYF.

CDR3 sequence: CASSTGRTYEKLFF. CDR3 bases: TGTGCCAGCAGTACGGGGAGAACTTACGAAAAACTGTTTTTT. The V and J genes are TRBV9 and TRBJ1-4; D remains unclear. The CDR3 is 14 residues long. The germline V and J ends were trimmed by 5 bases and 8 bases, with 16 bases remaining between them. Germline CDR1 is SGDLS and CDR2 is YYNGEE. The variable domain in full, completed from reference TRBV9 and TRBJ1-4, reads DSGVTQTPKHLITATGQRVTLRCSPRSGDLSVYWYQQSLDQGLQFLIQYYNGEERAKGNILERFSAQQFPDLHSELNLSSLELGDSALYFCASSTGRTYEKLFFGSGTQLSVL.

This rearrangement joins TRBV18 to TRBJ2-7; D gene unclear. Trimming took off 0 bases at V and 2 bases at J, with 5 bases between the two ends. This CDR3 contains 13 residues. CDR1 and CDR2 (germline): KGHSH, LQKENI. DNA of the CDR3: TGTGCCAGCTCACCACCGGTAGCCTACGAGCAGTACTTC. This translates into CASSPPVAYEQYF. Supplemented by reference TRBV18 and TRBJ2-7, the full variable domain reads NAGVMQNPRHLVRRRGQEARLRCSPMKGHSHVYWYRQLPEEGLKFMVYLQKENIIDESGMPKERFSAEFPKEGPSILRIQQVVRGDSAAYFCASSPPVAYEQYFGPGTRLTVT.

This clone was detected only a few times. The V call is TRBV18, the J call TRBJ1-5, with 7 bases that match TRBD1. The germline CDR1 and CDR2 sequences are KGHSH and LQKENI. The length of the CDR3 is 14 residues. V trimming: 6 bases; J trimming: 2 bases; junction bases outside the gene matches: 4. Here the CDR3 DNA reads TGTGCCAGCTCGCCTGACAGGGGCAATCAGCCCCAGCATTTT. Translated, it gives CASSPDRGNQPQHF. The variable domain in full, with the rest retrieved from reference TRBV18 and TRBJ1-5, is NAGVMQNPRHLVRRRGQEARLRCSPMKGHSHVYWYRQLPEEGLKFMVYLQKENIIDESGMPKERFSAEFPKEGPSILRIQQVVRGDSAAYFCASSPDRGNQPQHFGDGTRLSIL.

The chain combines TRBV11-3 with TRBJ2-2; D is perhaps TRBD2 (5 bases). Germline V gives CDR1 SGHNT, CDR2 YENEEA. The CDR3 consists of 15 residues. V gave up 6 bases and J gave up 5 bases, with 16 bases separating them. In nucleotides, the CDR3 is TGTGCCAGCAGTCCCACGTTCGGGGAAACCGGGGAGCTGTTTTTT. This gives the protein CASSPTFGETGELFF.